This TCR beta chain was sequenced for a study of blood T cell repertoires in COVID-19. Whole-study context: Material from acute and convalescent COVID-19 was sourced from the United States, Italy and Spain.

Per the original data handling: Cell counts per sample came from amplifying reference gene primers. Sequencing was performed with immunoSEQ multiplex PCR; in TCRdb, only in-frame clones are kept and a portion is missing. V and J calls and clone size come straight from that table; D and trimming were deduced from the DNA. Altogether fewer than 350,000 clones are present, roughly 86% being singletons, with the ten largest covering approximately 10%. Germline loops: CDR1 GTSNPN, CDR2 SVGIG (reference sequence). This CDR3 has 14 amino acids. V dropped 0 bases and J dropped 4 bases, with 12 bases sitting between them.

Sequenced: peripheral blood. V usage is TRBV30 and J usage is TRBJ2-5; TRBD2 might be the D (6 bases). This TCR was sampled from a man younger than 40 with COVID-19, enrolled during active disease. The DNA for the CDR3 is TGTGCCTGGAGTGTACGGCAGGGAGGAGAGACCCAGTACTTC. Translation gives CAWSVRQGGETQYF.